A selection of T cell receptor beta chains follows, all from one sample in a study of regulatory T cells in long-lasting Graves disease. One entry per CDR3 protein results from TCRdb running MiXCR on the multiplex PCR reads. The sample records more than 650,000 distinct CDR3 sequences, about 32% being singletons. Sequencing used peripheral blood mononuclear cells (PBMCs), obtained when the disease was refractory, from a patient treated with antithyroid drugs. The receptors derive from a female donor with Graves disease. The CDR3 runs from the conserved cysteine through the conserved F or W. D genes are given only for firm matches. Only part of the rows carry a size: once, few, many, or a class if the clone is expanded.

clone_size,d_call,v_call,j_call,cdr3_nt,cdr3_aa
many,TRBD1,TRBV5-5,TRBJ1-1,TGTGCCAGCAGCTTAGTGGGACAGGGTAACGAAGCTTTCTTT,CASSLVGQGNEAFF
few,NA,TRBV6-2/TRBV6-3,TRBJ1-1,TGTGCCAGCAGTGAACCGGAAGCAGGTGGAGCTTTCTTT,CASSEPEAGGAFF
NA,TRBD1,TRBV19,TRBJ1-1,TGTGCCAGCCTGGACAGGGCATGGACTGAAGCTTTCTTT,CASLDRAWTEAFF
many,TRBD1,TRBV6-1,TRBJ1-2,TGTGCCAGCAGACGACAGGGCCGAGGCTACACCTTC,CASRRQGRGYTF
NA,TRBD1,TRBV20-1,TRBJ1-1,TGCAGTGCTAGACCGGGACAGGGGAACACTGAAGCTTTCTTT,CSARPGQGNTEAFF
many,NA,TRBV2,TRBJ1-1,TGTGCCAGCAGTGAAGTGTCCAGAAACACTGAAGCTTTCTTT,CASSEVSRNTEAFF
NA,TRBD1,TRBV10-3,TRBJ1-5,TGTGCCATCAGACAGGGGGATGGCAATCAGCCCCAGCATTTT,CAIRQGDGNQPQHF
NA,NA,TRBV14,TRBJ1-1,TGTGCCAGCAGCCAAGATGGGGGGTTCGCTGAAGCTTTCTTT,CASSQDGGFAEAFF
few,NA,TRBV6-2/TRBV6-3,TRBJ1-1,TGTGCCAGCAGTTACTTTGGGTTGGGGCTTAACACTGAAGCTTTCTTT,CASSYFGLGLNTEAFF
NA,TRBD1,TRBV7-3,TRBJ2-1,TGTGCCAGCAGCACCGGGACAGGGGACTACAATGAGCAGTTCTTC,CASSTGTGDYNEQFF
few,NA,TRBV7-9,TRBJ1-5,TGTGCCAGCAGCTTAGGGGGCGGGTTTCGCAATCAGCCCCAGCATTTT,CASSLGGGFRNQPQHF
few,TRBD2,TRBV20-1,TRBJ2-7,TGCAGTGCTAGCGGACTAGTTCGGGCCGAGCAGTACTTC,CSASGLVRAEQYF
once,NA,TRBV3-1,TRBJ1-3,TGTGCCAGCAGCCAAGTTGCAGGGCTTGGAAACACCATATATTTT,CASSQVAGLGNTIYF
NA,NA,TRBV19,TRBJ2-2,TGTGCCAGTTCTCGTGGCAGGGGGGCCGGGGAGCTGTTTTTT,CASSRGRGAGELFF
once,NA,TRBV6-1,TRBJ2-7,TGTGCCAGCAGTCAGGGGACCCTTGGGTACGAGCAGTACTTC,CASSQGTLGYEQYF
few,TRBD1,TRBV10-3,TRBJ1-2,TGTGCCATCAGTCCGGGACAGGGGTCTGGCTACACCTTC,CAISPGQGSGYTF
NA,NA,TRBV6-1,TRBJ1-3,TGTGCCAGCAGTGAAGAGGGGAGGACAAACACCATATATTTT,CASSEEGRTNTIYF
few,NA,TRBV11-2,TRBJ2-2,TGTGCCAGCAGCCCGGAACACGACACCGGGGAGCTGTTTTTT,CASSPEHDTGELFF
NA,TRBD1,TRBV7-9,TRBJ1-1,TGTGCCAGCAGCTTAGAGGGACAGGGTGAACGTAAAGCTTTCTTT,CASSLEGQGERKAFF
NA,TRBD2,TRBV11-2,TRBJ2-1,TGTGCCAGCAGCTTAGTTGTTAGCGGGAGGGCGGACGAGCAGTTCTTC,CASSLVVSGRADEQFF
NA,NA,TRBV10-3,TRBJ2-7,TGTGCCACAGAAGGGCGGGGTGGGTCCTACGAGCAGTACTTC,CATEGRGGSYEQYF
NA,NA,TRBV7-9,TRBJ2-5,TGTGCCAGCAGCTCGCCGGATAGCGCGATGATGGCCCAGTACTTC,CASSSPDSAMMAQYF
NA,TRBD1,TRBV12-3/TRBV12-4,TRBJ1-2,TGTGCCAGCTCAATAGGAGGGGGCAGGGTCTATGGCTACACCTTC,CASSIGGGRVYGYTF
NA,NA,TRBV7-2,TRBJ1-5,TGTGCCAGCAGCCGTGTGGGGGGGGCTAATAGCAATCAGCCCCAGCATTTT,CASSRVGGANSNQPQHF
few,TRBD1,TRBV3-1,TRBJ1-2,TGTGCCAGCAGCCAAGCCCCTCCGGACAGGGGCTATGGCTACACCTTC,CASSQAPPDRGYGYTF
NA,NA,TRBV6-1,TRBJ2-7,TGTGCCAGCAGTACAATTGGGACCCGGAACTACGAGCAGTACTTC,CASSTIGTRNYEQYF
NA,NA,TRBV20-1,TRBJ1-1,TGCAGTGCTGTGAAGTGGACTGAGAACACTGAAGCTTTCTTT,CSAVKWTENTEAFF
NA,NA,TRBV30,TRBJ1-1,TGTGCCTGGAGGGACGGGGGGGCGGGAGCTTTCTTT,CAWRDGGAGAFF
many,NA,TRBV12-3/TRBV12-4,TRBJ1-4,TGTGCCAGCAGTTTGACAGGCCCAGGGGAAAAACTGTTTTTT,CASSLTGPGEKLFF
many,NA,TRBV12-3/TRBV12-4,TRBJ1-2,TGTGCCAGCAGTCCGAACGTGGGGGGCTCTGGCTACACCTTC,CASSPNVGGSGYTF
NA,NA,TRBV5-1,TRBJ2-2,TGCGCCAGCAGCTCCCAGAACACCGGGGAGCTGTTTTTT,CASSSQNTGELFF
NA,NA,TRBV5-1,TRBJ1-4,TGCGCCAGCAGCCGCTCCGGGAAGACTAATGAAAAACTGTTTTTT,CASSRSGKTNEKLFF
NA,TRBD2,TRBV7-3,TRBJ2-2,TGTGCCAGCAGCCGAGCGGGAGGCTCCACCGGGGAGCTGTTTTTT,CASSRAGGSTGELFF
NA,NA,TRBV30,TRBJ1-5,TGTGCCTGGAGTGTATGGGAGTTGGATCAGCCCCAGCATTTT,CAWSVWELDQPQHF
NA,NA,TRBV7-8,TRBJ1-2,TGTGCCAGCAGCTTAGGACTTAGACAGATTAACTATGGCTACACCTTC,CASSLGLRQINYGYTF
few,TRBD2,TRBV20-1,TRBJ2-3,TGCAGTGCTAGTGAACTAGCGGGAGGGCGGGGTACGCAGTATTTT,CSASELAGGRGTQYF
few,NA,TRBV20-1,TRBJ1-5,TGCAGTGCTAGAGTTCAGACACTCACCAATCAGCCCCAGCATTTT,CSARVQTLTNQPQHF
NA,NA,TRBV5-1,TRBJ1-3,TGCGCCAGCAGCGACCATGCACAGGGAATTTCTGGAAACACCATATATTTT,CASSDHAQGISGNTIYF
few,TRBD1,TRBV3-1,TRBJ1-2,TGTGCCAGCAGGGGGGACAGGGGGCGGCGTGGCTACACCTTC,CASRGDRGRRGYTF
NA,NA,TRBV7-9,TRBJ1-4,TGTGCCAGCAGCCCCCCGGGACGAGCTAATGAAAAACTGTTTTTT,CASSPPGRANEKLFF
NA,TRBD1,TRBV10-3,TRBJ1-6,TGTGCCACGAGTCTTGAGACAGGGAAGTCACCCCTCCACTTT,CATSLETGKSPLHF